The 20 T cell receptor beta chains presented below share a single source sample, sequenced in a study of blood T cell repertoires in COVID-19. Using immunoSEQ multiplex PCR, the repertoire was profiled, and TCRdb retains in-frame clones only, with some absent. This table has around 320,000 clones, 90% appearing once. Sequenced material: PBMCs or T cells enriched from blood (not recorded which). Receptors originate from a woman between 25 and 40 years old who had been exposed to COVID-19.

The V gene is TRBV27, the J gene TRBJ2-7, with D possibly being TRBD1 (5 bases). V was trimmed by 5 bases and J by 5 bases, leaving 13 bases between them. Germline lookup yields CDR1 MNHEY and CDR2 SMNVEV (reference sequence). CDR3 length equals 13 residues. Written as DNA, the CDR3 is TGTGCCAGCAGTCTTGGTCAGGGAAACGAGCAGTACTTC. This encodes CASSLGQGNEQYF.

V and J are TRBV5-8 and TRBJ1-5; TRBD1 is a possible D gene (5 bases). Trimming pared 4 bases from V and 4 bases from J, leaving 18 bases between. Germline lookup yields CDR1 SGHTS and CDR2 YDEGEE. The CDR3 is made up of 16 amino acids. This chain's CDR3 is CASSQKRGRTNQPQHF. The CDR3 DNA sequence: TGTGCCAGCAGCCAAAAACGGGGGAGGACGAATCAGCCCCAGCATTTT. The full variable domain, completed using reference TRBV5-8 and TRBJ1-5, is EAGVTQSPTHLIKTRGQQATLRCSPISGHTSVYWYQQALGLGLQFLLWYDEGEERNRGNFPPRFSGRQFPNYSSELNVNALELEDSALYLCASSQKRGRTNQPQHFGDGTRLSIL.

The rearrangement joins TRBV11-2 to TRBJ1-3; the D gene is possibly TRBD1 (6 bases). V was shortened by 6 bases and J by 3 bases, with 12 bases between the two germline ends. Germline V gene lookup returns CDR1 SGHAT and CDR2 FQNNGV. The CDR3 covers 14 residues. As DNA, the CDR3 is TGTGCCAGCAGGCAGACAGGCGGTGGAAACACCATATATTTT. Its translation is CASRQTGGGNTIYF.

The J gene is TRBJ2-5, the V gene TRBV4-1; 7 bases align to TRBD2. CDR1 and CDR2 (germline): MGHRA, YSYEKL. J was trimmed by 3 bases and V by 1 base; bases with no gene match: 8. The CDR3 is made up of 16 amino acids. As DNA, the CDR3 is TGCGCCAGCAGCCAAGGACGGGGACTACCAGAAGAGACCCAGTACTTC. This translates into CASSQGRGLPEETQYF.

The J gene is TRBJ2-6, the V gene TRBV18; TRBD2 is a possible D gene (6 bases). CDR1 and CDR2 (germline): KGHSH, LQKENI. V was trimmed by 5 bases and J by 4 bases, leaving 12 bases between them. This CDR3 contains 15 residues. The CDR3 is CASSESGAGANVLTF. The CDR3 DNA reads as TGTGCCAGCTCAGAGTCGGGAGCGGGGGCCAACGTCCTGACTTTC. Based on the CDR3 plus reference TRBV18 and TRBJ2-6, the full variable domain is NAGVMQNPRHLVRRRGQEARLRCSPMKGHSHVYWYRQLPEEGLKFMVYLQKENIIDESGMPKERFSAEFPKEGPSILRIQQVVRGDSAAYFCASSESGAGANVLTFGAGSRLTVL.

This CDR3 reads CASSGEQGWTYEQYF. CDR3 coding DNA: TGTGCCAGCAGTGGAGAACAGGGTTGGACATACGAGCAGTACTTC. The chain has TRBV2 and TRBJ2-7; D perhaps matches TRBD1 (6 bases). From germline, CDR1 is SNHLY and CDR2 FYNNEI. This CDR3 region has 15 residues. Trimming took 4 bases from V and 4 from J, leaving 17 bases between them.

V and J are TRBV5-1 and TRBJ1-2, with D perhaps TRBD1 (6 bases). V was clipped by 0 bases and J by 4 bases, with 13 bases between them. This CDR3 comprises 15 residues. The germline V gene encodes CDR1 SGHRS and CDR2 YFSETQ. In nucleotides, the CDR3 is TGCGCCAGCAGCTTGGATCCAGGGGTCTCCTATGGCTACACCTTC. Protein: CASSLDPGVSYGYTF.

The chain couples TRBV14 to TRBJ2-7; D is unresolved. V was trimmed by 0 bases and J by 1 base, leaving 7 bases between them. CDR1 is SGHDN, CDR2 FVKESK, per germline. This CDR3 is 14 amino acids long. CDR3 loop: CASSQDVNSYEQYF. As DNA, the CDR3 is TGTGCCAGCAGCCAAGATGTCAATTCCTACGAGCAGTACTTC.

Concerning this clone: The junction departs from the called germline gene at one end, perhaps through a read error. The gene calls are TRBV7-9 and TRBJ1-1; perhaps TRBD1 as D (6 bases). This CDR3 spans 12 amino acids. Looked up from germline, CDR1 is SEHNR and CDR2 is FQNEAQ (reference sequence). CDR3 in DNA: TGTGCCAGCAGCACAGGGAACCCTGAAGCTTTCTTT. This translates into CASSTGNPEAFF.

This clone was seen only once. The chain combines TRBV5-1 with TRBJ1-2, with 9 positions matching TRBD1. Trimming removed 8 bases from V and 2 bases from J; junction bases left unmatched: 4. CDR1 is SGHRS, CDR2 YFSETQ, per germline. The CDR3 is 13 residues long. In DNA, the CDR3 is TGCGCCAGTCAACAGGGGGCGAACTATGGCTACACCTTC. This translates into CASQQGANYGYTF.

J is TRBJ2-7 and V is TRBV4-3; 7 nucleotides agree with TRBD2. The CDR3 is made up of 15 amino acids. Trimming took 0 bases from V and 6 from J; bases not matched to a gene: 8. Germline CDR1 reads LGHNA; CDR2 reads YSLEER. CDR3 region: CASSQDRGTIIEQYF. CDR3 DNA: TGCGCCAGCAGCCAAGATCGCGGGACTATTATCGAGCAGTACTTC.

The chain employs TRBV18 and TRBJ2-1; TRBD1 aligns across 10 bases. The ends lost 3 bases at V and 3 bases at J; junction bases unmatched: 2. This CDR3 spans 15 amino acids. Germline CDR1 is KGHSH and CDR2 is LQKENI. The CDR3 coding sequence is TGTGCCAGCTCACCTGACAGGGGGCTCTACAATGAGCAGTTCTTC. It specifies CASSPDRGLYNEQFF. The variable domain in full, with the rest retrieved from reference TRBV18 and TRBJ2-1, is NAGVMQNPRHLVRRRGQEARLRCSPMKGHSHVYWYRQLPEEGLKFMVYLQKENIIDESGMPKERFSAEFPKEGPSILRIQQVVRGDSAAYFCASSPDRGLYNEQFFGPGTRLTVL.

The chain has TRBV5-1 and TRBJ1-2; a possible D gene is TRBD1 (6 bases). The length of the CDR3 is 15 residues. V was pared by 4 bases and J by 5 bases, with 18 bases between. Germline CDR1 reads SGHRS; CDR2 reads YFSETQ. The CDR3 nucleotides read TGCGCCAGCAGCCCAGGACAGAGAGGGGCATATGGCTACACCTTC. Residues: CASSPGQRGAYGYTF.

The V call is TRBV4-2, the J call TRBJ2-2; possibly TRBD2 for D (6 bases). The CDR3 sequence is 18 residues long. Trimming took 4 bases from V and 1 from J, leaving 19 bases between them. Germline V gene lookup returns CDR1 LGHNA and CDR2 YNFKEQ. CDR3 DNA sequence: TGTGCCAGCAGCCCGGGGGATTCAGTGTCTCTGAACACCGGGGAGCTGTTTTTT. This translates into CASSPGDSVSLNTGELFF.

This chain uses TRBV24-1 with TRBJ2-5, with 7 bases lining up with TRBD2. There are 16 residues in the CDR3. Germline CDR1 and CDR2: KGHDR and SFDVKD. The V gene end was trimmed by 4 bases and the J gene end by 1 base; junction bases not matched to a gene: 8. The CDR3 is CATSEGGGRSQETQYF. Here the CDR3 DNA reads TGTGCCACCAGTGAGGGGGGGGGTCGGAGCCAAGAGACCCAGTACTTC.

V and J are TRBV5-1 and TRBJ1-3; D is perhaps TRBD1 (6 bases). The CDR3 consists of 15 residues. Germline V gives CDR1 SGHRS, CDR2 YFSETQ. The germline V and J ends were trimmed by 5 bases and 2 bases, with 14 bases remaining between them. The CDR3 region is CASSFGQSTGNTIYF. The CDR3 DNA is TGCGCCAGCAGTTTCGGACAGTCTACTGGAAACACCATATATTTT.

The CDR3 reads CASSPRTGRGRVTEAFF. The DNA of the CDR3 is TGTGCCAGCAGCCCTCGGACAGGGAGGGGGCGAGTGACTGAAGCTTTCTTT. The chain is built from TRBV13 and TRBJ1-1; 8 bases are shared with TRBD1. The germline V gene has CDR1 PRHDT and CDR2 FYEKMQ (reference sequence). The CDR3 contains 17 residues. V lost 5 bases and J lost 5; bases outside the gene matches: 16.

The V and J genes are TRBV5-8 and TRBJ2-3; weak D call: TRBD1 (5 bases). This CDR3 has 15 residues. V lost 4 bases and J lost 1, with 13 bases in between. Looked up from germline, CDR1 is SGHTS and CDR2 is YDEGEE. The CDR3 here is CASSPQGFGTDTQYF. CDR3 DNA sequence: TGTGCCAGCAGCCCCCAGGGTTTTGGCACAGATACGCAGTATTTT.

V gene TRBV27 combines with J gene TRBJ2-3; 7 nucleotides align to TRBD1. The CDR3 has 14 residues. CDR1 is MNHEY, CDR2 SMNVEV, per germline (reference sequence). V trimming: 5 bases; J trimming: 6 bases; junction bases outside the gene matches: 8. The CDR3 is CASSQRGRGDTQYF. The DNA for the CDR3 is TGTGCCAGCAGTCAAAGGGGGCGCGGCGATACGCAGTATTTT.

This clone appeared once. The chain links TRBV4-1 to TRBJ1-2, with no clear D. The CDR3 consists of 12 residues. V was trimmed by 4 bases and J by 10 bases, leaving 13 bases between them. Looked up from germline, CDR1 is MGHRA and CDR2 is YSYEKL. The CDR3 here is CASSPRGPAYTF. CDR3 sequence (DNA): TGCGCCAGCAGCCCACGCGGGCCGGCCTACACCTTC.